This TCR beta chain came from a study of blood T cell repertoires in COVID-19. At the level of the study: The origin of the acute and convalescent COVID-19 samples was the United States, Italy and Spain. In each case, the material was cDNA or gDNA derived from T cells, B-cell-depleted T cells, or PBMCs.

Germline V gene lookup returns CDR1 KGHDR and CDR2 SFDVKD. The CDR3 consists of 16 residues. The V and J ends lost 4 bases and 2 bases respectively, with 15 bases between them. Original processing notes: Reference gene primers were amplified, and this amplification served to estimate nucleated cell counts. Sequencing was performed with immunoSEQ multiplex PCR; in TCRdb, only in-frame clones are kept and a portion is missing. Clone size and the V and J calls come from that table; the DNA yielded D and trimming. The sample has hundreds of thousands of clones, about nine tenths seen once. Only one count was recorded for this clone.

The V and J genes are TRBV24-1 and TRBJ2-3, with D tentatively TRBD1 (6 bases). The sequencing sample was made of peripheral blood. The sequence was obtained from a woman aged 55-70 years with acute or convalescent COVID-19. DNA of the CDR3: TGTGCCACCAGTGACAACAGGGCCGGAGCCACAGATACGCAGTATTTT. As protein: CATSDNRAGATDTQYF.